This note documents a single T cell receptor (beta chain) sequence. Its antigen is not identified. The sample is drawn from a study of cytomegalovirus exposure and HLA in healthy donors. Primers for the PCR totalled 60 Vbeta and 13 Jbeta. The protocol was immunoSEQ multiplex PCR, while the TCRdb copy is restricted to in-frame clones and leaves out a portion. The table shows more than 90,000 clones, with approximately 70% occurring only once. General observations from the study: Altogether, about 160 TCR beta chains were recorded as cytomegalovirus-associated.

The clonotype comes from a woman in her 30s in good health and CMV-seronegative. Sample: PBMCs.

The CDR3 loop is CASTDGQGKKETQYF. The CDR3 DNA follows: TGTGCCAGCACCGATGGACAGGGGAAAAAGGAGACCCAGTACTTC. The rearrangement uses TRBV5-8 and TRBJ2-5, with 9 bases identical to TRBD1. The CDR3 loop spans 15 amino acids. CDR1 is SGHTS and CDR2 is YDEGEE in the germline V gene. The junction had 11 bases not matched to a gene; V was cut back by 6 bases and J by 5 bases.